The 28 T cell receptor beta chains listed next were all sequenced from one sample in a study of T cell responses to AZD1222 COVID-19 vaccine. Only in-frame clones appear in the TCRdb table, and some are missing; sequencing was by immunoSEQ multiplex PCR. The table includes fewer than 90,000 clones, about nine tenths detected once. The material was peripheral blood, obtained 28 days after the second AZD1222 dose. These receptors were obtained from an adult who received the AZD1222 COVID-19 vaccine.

The CDR3 DNA sequence: TGTGCCAGCAGCGTAGGAGGGCTGAATGAGCAGTTCTTC. Its translation is CASSVGGLNEQFF. The chain couples TRBV9 to TRBJ2-1, with D perhaps TRBD2 (5 bases). CDR1 is SGDLS, CDR2 YYNGEE, per germline. The V gene lost 0 bases and the J gene lost 7 bases, with 8 bases spanning the gap. The CDR3 totals 13 residues.

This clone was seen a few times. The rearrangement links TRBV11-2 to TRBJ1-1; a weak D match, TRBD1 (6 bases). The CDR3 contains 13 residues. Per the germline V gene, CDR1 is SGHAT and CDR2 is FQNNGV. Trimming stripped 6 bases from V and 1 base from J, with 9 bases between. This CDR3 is CASRQGRNTEAFF. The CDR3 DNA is TGTGCCAGCAGGCAGGGGAGGAACACTGAAGCTTTCTTT.

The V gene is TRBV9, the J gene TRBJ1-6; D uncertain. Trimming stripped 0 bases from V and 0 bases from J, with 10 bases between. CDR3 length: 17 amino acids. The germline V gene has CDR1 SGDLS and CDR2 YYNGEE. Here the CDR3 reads CASSVEMGRSYNSPLHF. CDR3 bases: TGTGCCAGCAGCGTAGAGATGGGTCGCTCCTATAATTCACCCCTCCACTTT.

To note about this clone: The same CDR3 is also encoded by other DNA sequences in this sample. CDR3 sequence reads: CASSQFRDQPQHF. CDR3 nucleotides: TGTGCCAGCAGCCAATTCAGGGATCAGCCCCAGCATTTT. This sequence joins TRBV3-1 (or the pseudogene TRBV3-2) and TRBJ1-5; maybe TRBD1 (5 bases). The CDR3 covers 13 residues. In germline, CDR1 is LGHDT, CDR2 YNNKEL (reference sequence). With 2 bases removed from V and 5 bases from J, the gap between germline ends came to 7 bases.

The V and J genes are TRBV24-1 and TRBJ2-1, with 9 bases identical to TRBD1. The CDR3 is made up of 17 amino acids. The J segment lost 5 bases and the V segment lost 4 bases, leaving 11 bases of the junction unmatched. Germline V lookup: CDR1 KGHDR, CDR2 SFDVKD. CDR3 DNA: TGTGCCACCAGTGACCTCCGGACAGGGGATTTCGACAATGAGCAGTTCTTC. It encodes CATSDLRTGDFDNEQFF.

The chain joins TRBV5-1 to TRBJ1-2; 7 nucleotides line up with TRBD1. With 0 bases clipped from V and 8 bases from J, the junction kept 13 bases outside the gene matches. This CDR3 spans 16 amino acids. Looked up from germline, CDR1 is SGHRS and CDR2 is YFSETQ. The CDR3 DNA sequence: TGCGCCAGCAGCTTGGCAGGGGACAGCGGCCCGGGGGGCTACACCTTC. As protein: CASSLAGDSGPGGYTF.

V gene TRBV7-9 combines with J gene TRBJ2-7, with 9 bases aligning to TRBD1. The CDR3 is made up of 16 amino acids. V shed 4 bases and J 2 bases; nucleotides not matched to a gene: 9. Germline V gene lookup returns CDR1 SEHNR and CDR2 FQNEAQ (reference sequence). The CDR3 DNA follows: TGTGCCAGCAGCTCCCCGGACAGGGGTGAGACCTACGAGCAGTACTTC. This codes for CASSSPDRGETYEQYF.

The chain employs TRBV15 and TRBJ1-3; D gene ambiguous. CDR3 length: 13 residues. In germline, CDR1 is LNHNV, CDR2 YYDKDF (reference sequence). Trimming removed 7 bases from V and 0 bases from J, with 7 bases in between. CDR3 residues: CATTFGSGNTIYF. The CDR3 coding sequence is TGTGCCACCACCTTTGGCTCTGGAAACACCATATATTTT.

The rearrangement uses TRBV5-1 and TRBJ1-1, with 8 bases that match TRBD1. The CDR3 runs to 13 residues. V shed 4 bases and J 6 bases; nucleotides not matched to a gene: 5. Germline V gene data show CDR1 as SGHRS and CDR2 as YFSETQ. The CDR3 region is CASSPGTGAEAFF. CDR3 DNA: TGCGCCAGCAGCCCAGGGACAGGCGCTGAAGCTTTCTTT.

CDR3: CASSVEDRVNSPLHF. The CDR3 region has the DNA TGTGCCAGCAGCGTAGAGGACAGGGTTAATTCACCCCTCCACTTT. The rearrangement uses TRBV9 and TRBJ1-6; 8 nucleotides match TRBD1. The trim removed 0 bases at V and 6 bases at J, leaving 2 bases unmatched. This CDR3 has 15 residues. The V gene's germline CDR1 is SGDLS and CDR2 YYNGEE.

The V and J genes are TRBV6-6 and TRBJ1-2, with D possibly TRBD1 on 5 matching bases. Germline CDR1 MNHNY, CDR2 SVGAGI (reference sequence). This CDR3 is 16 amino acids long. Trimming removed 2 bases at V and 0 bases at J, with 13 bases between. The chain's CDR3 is CASSYDGGSANYGYTF. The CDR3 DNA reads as TGTGCCAGCAGTTACGATGGGGGATCAGCTAACTATGGCTACACCTTC.

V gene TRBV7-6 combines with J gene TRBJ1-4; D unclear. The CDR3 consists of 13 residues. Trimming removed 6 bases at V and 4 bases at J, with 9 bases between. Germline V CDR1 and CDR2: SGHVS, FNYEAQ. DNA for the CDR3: TGTGCCAGCAGGCGACGGGGTAATGAAAAACTGTTTTTT. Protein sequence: CASRRRGNEKLFF.

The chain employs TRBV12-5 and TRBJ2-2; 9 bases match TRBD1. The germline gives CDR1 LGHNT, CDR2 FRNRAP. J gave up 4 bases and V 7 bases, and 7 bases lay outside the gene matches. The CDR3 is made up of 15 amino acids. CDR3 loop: CASAPDRGITGELFF. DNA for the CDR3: TGTGCTAGTGCCCCTGACAGGGGGATCACCGGGGAGCTGTTTTTT.

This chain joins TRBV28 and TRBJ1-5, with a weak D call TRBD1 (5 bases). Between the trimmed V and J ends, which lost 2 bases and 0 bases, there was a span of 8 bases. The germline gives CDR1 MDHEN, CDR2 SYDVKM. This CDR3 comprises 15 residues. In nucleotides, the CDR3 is TGTGCCAGCAGTTTAGGGGCATTTAGCAATCAGCCCCAGCATTTT. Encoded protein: CASSLGAFSNQPQHF.

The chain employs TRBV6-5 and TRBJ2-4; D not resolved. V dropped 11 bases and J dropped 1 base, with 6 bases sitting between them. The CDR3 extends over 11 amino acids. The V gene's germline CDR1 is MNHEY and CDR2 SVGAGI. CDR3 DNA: TGTGCCTCTATCGCCAAAAACATTCAGTACTTC. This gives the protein CASIAKNIQYF.

The chain's CDR3 is CASSRGPRESVSQLGYTF. The CDR3, as DNA: TGCGCCAGCAGCCGAGGGCCCAGGGAGAGCGTTAGTCAGCTTGGCTACACCTTC. The chain is built from TRBV5-1 and TRBJ1-2; TRBD1 is a possible D gene (5 bases). From germline, CDR1 is SGHRS and CDR2 YFSETQ. The CDR3 contains 18 residues. V was pared by 4 bases and J by 7 bases, with 29 bases between.

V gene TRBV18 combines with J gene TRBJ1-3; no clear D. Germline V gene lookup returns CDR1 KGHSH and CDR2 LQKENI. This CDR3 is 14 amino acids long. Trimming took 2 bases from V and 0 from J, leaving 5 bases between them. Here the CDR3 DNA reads TGTGCCAGCTCACCAGCGGTCTCTGGAAACACCATATATTTT. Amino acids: CASSPAVSGNTIYF. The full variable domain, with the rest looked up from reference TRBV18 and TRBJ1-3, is NAGVMQNPRHLVRRRGQEARLRCSPMKGHSHVYWYRQLPEEGLKFMVYLQKENIIDESGMPKERFSAEFPKEGPSILRIQQVVRGDSAAYFCASSPAVSGNTIYFGEGSWLTVV.

CDR3 bases: TGTGCCAGCAGCTTTAGCGGGGGGGCCTTCTACGAGCAGTACTTC. Amino acid sequence: CASSFSGGAFYEQYF. The chain couples TRBV11-2 to TRBJ2-7, with 11 bases that match TRBD2. Germline V gene sequence: CDR1 SGHAT, CDR2 FQNNGV. There are 15 residues in the CDR3. Losses at the gene ends were 3 bases for V and 3 bases for J; bases not matched to a gene: 4.

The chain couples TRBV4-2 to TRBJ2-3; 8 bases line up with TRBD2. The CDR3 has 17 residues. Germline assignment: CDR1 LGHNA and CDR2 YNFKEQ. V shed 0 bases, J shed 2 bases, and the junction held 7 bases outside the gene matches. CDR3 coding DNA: TGTGCCAGCAGCCAAGATGGAAGCGGGAGTATCACAGATACGCAGTATTTT. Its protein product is CASSQDGSGSITDTQYF.

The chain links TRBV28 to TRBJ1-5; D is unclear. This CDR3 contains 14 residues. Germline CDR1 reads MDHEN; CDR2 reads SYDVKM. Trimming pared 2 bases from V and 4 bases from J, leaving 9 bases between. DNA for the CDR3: TGTGCCAGCAGTTTAATCGCTCGGAATCAGCCCCAGCATTTT. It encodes CASSLIARNQPQHF.

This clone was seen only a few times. The CDR3 region has the DNA TGCGCCAGCAGCCTGGAGGGACAGGGGTCTCGCTCTGGGGCCAACGTCCTGACTTTC. Its translation: CASSLEGQGSRSGANVLTF. V usage is TRBV5-1 and J usage is TRBJ2-6; 10 bases align to TRBD1. The CDR3 runs to 19 residues. V lost 4 bases to trimming and J lost 0 bases; unmatched junction nucleotides: 10. The germline V gene encodes CDR1 SGHRS and CDR2 YFSETQ.

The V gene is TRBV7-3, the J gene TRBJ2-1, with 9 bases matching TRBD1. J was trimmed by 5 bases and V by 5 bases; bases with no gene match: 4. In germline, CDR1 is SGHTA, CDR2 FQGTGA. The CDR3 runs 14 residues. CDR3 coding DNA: TGTGCCAGCAGCCCGGACAGGGGAAACAATGAGCAGTTCTTC. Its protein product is CASSPDRGNNEQFF.

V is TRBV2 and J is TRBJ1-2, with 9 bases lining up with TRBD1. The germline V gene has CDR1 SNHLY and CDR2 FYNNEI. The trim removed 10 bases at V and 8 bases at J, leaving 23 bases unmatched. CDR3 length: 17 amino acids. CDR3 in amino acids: CAIRTPFAQGAPGGYTF. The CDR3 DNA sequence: TGTGCCATCCGGACCCCGTTTGCACAGGGGGCCCCAGGAGGCTACACCTTC.

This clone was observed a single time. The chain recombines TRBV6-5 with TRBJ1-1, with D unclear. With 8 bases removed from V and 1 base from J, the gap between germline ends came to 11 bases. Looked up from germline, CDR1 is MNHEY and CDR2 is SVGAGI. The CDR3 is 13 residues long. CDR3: CASSGPGNTEAFF. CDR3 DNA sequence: TGTGCCAGCTCCGGACCAGGGAACACTGAAGCTTTCTTT.

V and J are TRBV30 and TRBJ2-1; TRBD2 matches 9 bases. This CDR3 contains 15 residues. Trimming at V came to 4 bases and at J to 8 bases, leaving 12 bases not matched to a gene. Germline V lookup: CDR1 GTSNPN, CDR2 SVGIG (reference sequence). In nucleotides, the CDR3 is TGTGCCTGGACCTGGATGGGCGGGGGGGATGATGAGCAGTTCTTC. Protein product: CAWTWMGGGDDEQFF.

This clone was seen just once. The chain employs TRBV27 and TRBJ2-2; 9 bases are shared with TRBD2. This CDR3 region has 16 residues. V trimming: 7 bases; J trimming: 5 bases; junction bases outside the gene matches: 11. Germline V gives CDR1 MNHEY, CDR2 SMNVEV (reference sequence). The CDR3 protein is CASKPPGLAATGELFF. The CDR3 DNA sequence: TGTGCCAGCAAACCTCCGGGACTAGCCGCGACCGGGGAGCTGTTTTTT.

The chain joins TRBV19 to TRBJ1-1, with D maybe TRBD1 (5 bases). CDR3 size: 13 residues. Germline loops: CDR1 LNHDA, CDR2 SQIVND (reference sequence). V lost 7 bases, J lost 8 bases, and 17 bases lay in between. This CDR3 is CASTILQGGEAFF. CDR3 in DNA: TGTGCCAGTACCATTCTTCAGGGTGGCGAAGCTTTCTTT.

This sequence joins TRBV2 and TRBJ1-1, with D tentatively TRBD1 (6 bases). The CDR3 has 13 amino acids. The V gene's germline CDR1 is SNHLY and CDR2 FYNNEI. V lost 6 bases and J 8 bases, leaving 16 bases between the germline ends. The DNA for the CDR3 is TGTGCCAGCAGCCCCAATAGGGGGGACGAAGCTTTCTTT. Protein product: CASSPNRGDEAFF.